This TCR beta chain was observed in a study of T-cell memory formation after mild COVID-19. Study-wide findings and caveats: The study detected some responding clones in pre-infection memory, suggesting cross-reactive memory joined. For second-wave clones that peaked at day 37, SARS-CoV-2 specificity went unverified. Researchers report contracting CD4+ clones mostly in CM and EM, with CD8+ clones in EMRA.

CDR3 length equals 17 residues. Trimming removed 3 bases at V and 6 bases at J, with 20 bases between. CDR1 and CDR2 (germline): KGHDR, SFDVKD. A few counts support this clonotype. Antigen unknown. It was 5'RACE with constant-segment primers that produced the TCR alpha and TCR beta cDNA libraries, which carried sample barcodes and UMIs. TCRdb itself ran the 5' RACE reads through MiXCR, one entry per CDR3 protein. The sample consists of 300,000 to 400,000 distinct CDR3 sequences, around 20% of them appearing once. This chain connects TRBV24-1 to TRBJ2-1; D possibly matches TRBD1 or TRBD2 (5 bases each). The source of this sequence is an adult woman who had mild COVID-19 (a few samples of this study predate the infection). Cell type and time point are not known. What was sequenced was PBMCs or a T cell subset sorted from them (not recorded which). The CDR3 nucleotides are TGTGCCACCAGTGATGCCATTGGGACCCCTCCCAGCAATGAGCAGTTCTTC. Its translation is CATSDAIGTPPSNEQFF.